This T cell receptor (beta chain) was observed in a study of siplizumab effects on memory and regulatory T cells. Study-level findings and limits: In unstimulated cells, naive T cells appeared more diverse than memory T cells and seemed major alloresponse contributors. Siplizumab produced a significant reduction in alloreactive sequences that were traceable to unstimulated CD4+ memory cells.

Measured with immunoSEQ multiplex PCR; TCRdb has only the in-frame clones, and not every one. The sample lists around 110,000 clones; around 94% were seen once. Regarding this clone: What it binds is not known.

The sample taken for sequencing was non-Treg CD4+ T cells sorted from blood. The source is a human donor in good health.

CDR3 DNA sequence: TGTGCCAGCAGCCTACAGGGGAATGAGCAGTTCTTC. It encodes CASSLQGNEQFF. V is TRBV11-2 and J is TRBJ2-1, with TRBD1 matching 7 bases. Germline trimming cut 5 bases from V and 7 bases from J; bases unmatched to any gene: 2. The CDR3 length is 12 residues. Germline V gives CDR1 SGHAT, CDR2 FQNNGV.